This paragraph reports one TCR beta chain. In this sample, this clonotype turned up many times. Its cognate antigen has yet to be identified. No much larger clonotype is one base removed from it; base qualities were not supplied. This entry comes from a study of low-dose radiotherapy and immunotherapy resistance in tumors (dated by TCRdb to 2021 to 2024). The study in broad terms: In Cohort 1, 0.5 Gy per fraction was delivered every 2 weeks, and a total PTV dose of 6.5 Gy was prescribed. In Cohort 2, 1 Gy per fraction was delivered every two weeks, for a total of 13 Gy over 26 weeks. Nivolumab and ipilimumab were both given intravenously, with nivolumab at a 240 mg flat dose every two weeks and ipilimumab at 1 mg/kg every six weeks. Cyclophosphamide 200 mg/m2 was given intravenously every two weeks, one day before each radiation and immunotherapy administration. Starting on cycle 1 day 1, patients took 300 mg of aspirin by mouth once daily for four cycles. No randomization into treatment groups was done for the people taking part in the trial. The translational analysis covered eight patients: three from the first dose cohort and the first five from the second dose cohort.

Per the publication, the time point label means: before trial treatment. The donors took part in RACIN, a single-arm, phase I, dose-escalation trial that combined nivolumab, ipilimumab, aspirin, low-dose cyclophosphamide and low-dose radiotherapy. Patients were eligible if they had advanced solid tumors that were TIL-negative. First-strand cDNA was synthesized using Superscript III and a set of TRAV- and TRBV-specific primers, so that both TCRalpha and TCRbeta chains were covered. TCRs were amplified with Phusion for about 20 PCR cycles using a constant-region primer together with the adapter attached to the V primers. The MessageAmp II aRNA Amplification Kit was used to amplify the isolated mRNA, with in vitro transcription run for under 20 hours at 37 degrees C. The Dynabeads mRNA DIRECT Purification Kit was used to isolate the mRNA for TCR sequencing. Indexed Illumina adapters were added in a second roughly 26-cycle Phusion PCR, and the resulting products were purified with AMPure XP beads. Deep sequencing of the TCRalpha and TCRbeta libraries was carried out on an Illumina MiniSeq instrument. Per the source publication's procedure: Custom Perl scripts pooled TCR sequences encoding the same protein, removed out-of-frame sequences and computed each clonotype's abundance. TCR sequences supported by only a single read were excluded from analysis. Shannon entropy, Gini index, clonality, richness, and the frequency of TCRs shared between repertoires were included as repertoire metrics. TCRdb redid the processing of the public reads, applying fastp at Q25 and MiXCR, and retained in-frame beta chains. Each entry is one CDR3 protein sequence, shown with its most common DNA and genes. These V and J calls derive from TCRdb rather than the authors' analysis. The sample profile shows approximately 90,000 distinct CDR3 sequences; 9.4% of them were found once. Approximately 0.98% of the sample is held by the ten biggest clonotypes.

Reading from cysteine to phenylalanine, the CDR3 counts 13 amino acids. The kept DNA is CDR3 alone, 39 bases in frame from the first base. The CDR1 and CDR2 encoded by the germline V gene are KGHDR and SFDVKD. A distance of 11 bases separates the germline ends of V and J, which lose 5 bases and 6 bases respectively. This TCR was sampled from a male donor with prostate cancer. The rearrangement combines TRBV24-1 with TRBJ2-3, with a tentative D gene TRBD1 over 5 matching bases. This material consisted of PBMCs, taken before treatment. The CDR3 has the sequence CATSAPGYDTQYF. The bases read TGTGCCACCAGTGCGCCAGGGTACGATACGCAGTATTTT.